What follows describes a single T cell receptor beta chain. This record belongs to a study of blood T cell repertoires in COVID-19. Study-wide context: Donors in the United States, Italy and Spain gave samples during acute or convalescent COVID-19. T cells, B-cell-depleted T cells, or PBMCs supplied cDNA or gDNA.

Authors' analysis steps: Reference gene primer amplification in the assay estimated nucleated cell counts. Clones were sequenced by immunoSEQ multiplex PCR, and TCRdb holds only the in-frame ones, with some missing. V, J and clone size are taken as reported in that table, and D and trimming were inferred from the DNA itself. This table has roughly 200,000 clones, approximately 85% appearing once. V was trimmed by 3 bases and J by 1 base, leaving 9 bases between them. Per germline, CDR1 KGHSH and CDR2 LQKENI. The CDR3 is 15 amino acids. The chain recombines TRBV18 with TRBJ1-4; D is possibly TRBD1 (5 bases). The receptor was derived from a human donor with active or convalescent COVID-19. The donor label of this sample is uncertain. Material: peripheral blood. The CDR3 here is CASSPRDGTNEKLFF. The CDR3, as DNA: TGTGCCAGCTCACCGCGGGACGGAACTAATGAAAAACTGTTTTTT.